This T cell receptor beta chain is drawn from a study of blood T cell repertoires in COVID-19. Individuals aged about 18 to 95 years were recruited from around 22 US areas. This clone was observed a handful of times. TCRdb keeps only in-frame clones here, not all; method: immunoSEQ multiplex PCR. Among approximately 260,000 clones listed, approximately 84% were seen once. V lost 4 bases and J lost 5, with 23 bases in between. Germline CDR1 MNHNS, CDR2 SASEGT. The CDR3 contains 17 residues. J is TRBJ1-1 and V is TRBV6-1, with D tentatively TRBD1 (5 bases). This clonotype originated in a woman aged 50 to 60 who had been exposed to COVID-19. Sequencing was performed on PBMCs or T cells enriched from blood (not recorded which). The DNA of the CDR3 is TGTGCCAGCAGTGCACAACTAGGCTTTCAGGGAGGGACTGAAGCTTTCTTT. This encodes CASSAQLGFQGGTEAFF.